Reported below is one T cell receptor beta chain. The sample comes from a study of yellow fever vaccine responses in identical twins. TCRdb reprocessed the RT-PCR reads via MiXCR and lists one record per CDR3 protein. The sample yields around 15,000 distinct CDR3 sequences, around 80% seen once. Germline lookup yields CDR1 SQVTM and CDR2 ANQGSEA. The CDR3 totals 13 residues. The junction had 5 bases not matched to a gene; V was cut back by 7 bases and J by 0 bases. The receptor comes from a woman between 18 and 29 years old who received the yellow fever vaccine. The source material was T cells from blood (PBMCs), unsorted or a sorted subset (not recorded which), sampled before or after yellow fever vaccination (not recorded which). This chain links TRBV29-1 with TRBJ2-7; 8 bases line up with TRBD2. CDR3 DNA: TGCAGCGCTTCGGGGGGGGCCTCCTACGAGCAGTACTTC. It is translated as CSASGGASYEQYF.